This T cell receptor (beta chain) stems from a study of CXCR3-negative and CXCR3-positive naive CD8 T cells (dated by TCRdb to between 2018 and 2020). In the study overall: In total, about 150 million TRB reads were obtained, which works out to roughly 1.5 +/- 0.3 million reads per library. The diversity and physicochemical repertoire analyses included ten to eleven donors pooled from two independent experiments. Naive subsets from 5 donors and memory cells from 3 donors were included in the TRBV-TRBJ cluster analysis.

Overall results and qualifications from the work: Both naive subsets had comparably high repertoire diversity, while memory CD8+ T cells had much lower repertoire diversity. CXCR3 expression partially decreased after cryopreservation, so most assays used freshly isolated PBMCs. Because surface CD5, which is linked to self-reactivity in mice, was comparable between the naive subsets, TCR interaction strength was also inferred from the physicochemical properties of TRB CDR3s. TRB CDR3s from CXCR3-positive naive cells showed higher hydrophobicity (lower Kidera factor 4), lower energy, and higher strength and volume indices than CXCR3-negative naive cells. TRBV-TRBJ usage was similar between naive CXCR3-negative and CXCR3-positive cells from the same donor, while memory cells showed distinct patterns.

Each CD8+ T cell subset was flow-sorted in triplicate, with roughly 330,000 cells per subset placed directly into RLT lysis buffer. Naive CD8+ T cells were defined stringently as CD45RO-CCR7+CD27+CD95- to exclude memory contaminants. Standard density gradient centrifugation was used to isolate peripheral blood mononuclear cells from buffy coats. Naive CXCR3-negative and CXCR3-positive CD8+ T cells were flow-sorted on a FACSAria III. Total RNA was extracted from sorted cells with an RNeasy Mini Kit. As for this clonotype: Its antigen target is currently unknown.

Reads for this sample came from a NextSeq 550. The Human TCR Profiling Kit (MiLaboratory) was used to prepare UMI-labeled 5' RACE TRB cDNA libraries. The full amount of extracted RNA was used for cDNA synthesis, and the full amount of resulting cDNA was used for PCR amplification. The libraries were made side by side, with each library going through the same number of PCR cycles. Under the source paper's analysis protocol: With a minimum of two reads required per UMI, MIGEC and MiXCR pulled out about 52,000 +/- 9,100 unique UMI-labeled TRB cDNA molecules from each library. On average, each library contained approximately 40,000 +/- 10,000 functional in-frame TRB CDR3 nucleotide clonotypes without stop codons. Diversity metrics, including normalized Shannon-Wiener and Chao1, were computed in VDJtools after downsampling to 5000 UMI-labeled TRB molecules per sample. Clonotype-size-weighted physicochemical properties of the central five CDR3 residues (interaction energy, strength, volume and Kidera factor 4) were computed in VDJtools. One entry per CDR3 protein sequence results from the TCRdb reprocessing of the reads, with DNA left out. TCRdb, not the authors, supplied the V and J calls. The sample's records list fewer than 90,000 distinct CDR3 sequences. 1.5% to 2% of the sample lies in the top ten.

The receptor's source is a human donor in good health. Some clones in this sample may be carry-over from other donors' samples. Sequenced input: naive CXCR3- CD8+ T cells from blood. This specimen's cell subset or site label, per the study, means: CD45RO-CCR7+CD27+CD95- naive CD8+ T cells lacking CXCR3 (TNR3-).

The CDR3 region: CASSQAQGLAKNIQYF. The rearrangement combines TRBV14 with TRBJ2-4; TCRdb's D call of TRBD2 is untestable without DNA. For CDR1 and CDR2, the germline V gene lists SGHDN and FVKESK. The CDR3 numbers 16 residues from cysteine through phenylalanine. No DNA has been recorded.